Included here is one T cell receptor beta chain sequence, with context. The same CDR3 arises from other DNA sequences in this sample as well. This sample stems from a study of shared clonotypes between healthy human individuals. Generated by immunoSEQ multiplex PCR, the TCRdb table keeps only in-frame clones and is missing some. The repertoire includes 2,500,000 or so clones, more than 90% of them detected once, and roughly 0.13% sits in the top ten. Adults of Caucasian background living in Nashville, Tennessee made up all donors. Sequencing was carried out using naive CD4+ T cells sorted from blood. Subset in this sample: CD45RA+ positively selected. The TCR comes from a man aged 18-30 years in good health.

The CDR3 loop is CASSLGVGNTIYF. The CDR3 DNA is TGTGCCAGCAGCTTAGGGGTGGGAAACACCATATATTTT. The chain uses TRBV7-9 and TRBJ1-3; no definite D call. The CDR3 has 13 amino acids. Germline CDR1 SEHNR, CDR2 FQNEAQ (reference sequence). Trimming shortened V by 1 base and J by 4 bases, and 5 bases separated the two germline ends.